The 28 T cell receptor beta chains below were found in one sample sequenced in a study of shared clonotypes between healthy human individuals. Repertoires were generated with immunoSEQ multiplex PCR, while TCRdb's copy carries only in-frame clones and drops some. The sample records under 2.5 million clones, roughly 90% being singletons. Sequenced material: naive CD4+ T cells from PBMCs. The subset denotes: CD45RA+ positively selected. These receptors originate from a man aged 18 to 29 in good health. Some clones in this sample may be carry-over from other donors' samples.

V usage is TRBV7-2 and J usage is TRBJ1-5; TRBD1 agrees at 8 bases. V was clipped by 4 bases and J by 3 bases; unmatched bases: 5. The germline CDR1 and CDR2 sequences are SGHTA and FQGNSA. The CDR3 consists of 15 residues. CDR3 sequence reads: CASSSRTGFNQPQHF. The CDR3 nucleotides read TGTGCCAGCAGCTCCCGGACAGGGTTCAATCAGCCCCAGCATTTT.

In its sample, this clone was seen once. The CDR3 here is CASSAGLAGAYTQYF. The CDR3 DNA follows: TGTGCCAGCAGCGCGGGACTAGCGGGGGCCTATACGCAGTATTTT. The rearrangement links TRBV11-1 to TRBJ2-3; 14 positions agree with TRBD2. The germline CDR1 and CDR2 sequences are SGHAT and FQDESV (reference sequence). Unmatched junction bases numbered 5, after V lost 5 bases and J lost 7 bases. The CDR3 extends over 15 amino acids.

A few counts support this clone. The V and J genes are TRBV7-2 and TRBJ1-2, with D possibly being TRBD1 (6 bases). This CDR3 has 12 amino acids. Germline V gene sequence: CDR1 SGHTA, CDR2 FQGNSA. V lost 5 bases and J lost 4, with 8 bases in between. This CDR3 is CASSGQPYGYTF. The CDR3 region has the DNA TGTGCCAGCAGCGGACAGCCCTATGGCTACACCTTC.

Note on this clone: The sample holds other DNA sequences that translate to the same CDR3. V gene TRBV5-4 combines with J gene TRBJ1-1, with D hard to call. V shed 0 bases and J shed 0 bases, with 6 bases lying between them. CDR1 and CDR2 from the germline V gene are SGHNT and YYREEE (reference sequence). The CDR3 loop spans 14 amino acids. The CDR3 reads CASSLATVNTEAFF. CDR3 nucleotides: TGTGCCAGCAGCTTGGCCACGGTGAACACTGAAGCTTTCTTT.

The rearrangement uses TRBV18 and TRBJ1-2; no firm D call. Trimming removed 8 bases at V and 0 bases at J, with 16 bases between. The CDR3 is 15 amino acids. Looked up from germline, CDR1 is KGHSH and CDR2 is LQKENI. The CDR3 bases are TGTGCCAGCAAACCTGGGCCAGATCCTAACTATGGCTACACCTTC. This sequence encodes CASKPGPDPNYGYTF.

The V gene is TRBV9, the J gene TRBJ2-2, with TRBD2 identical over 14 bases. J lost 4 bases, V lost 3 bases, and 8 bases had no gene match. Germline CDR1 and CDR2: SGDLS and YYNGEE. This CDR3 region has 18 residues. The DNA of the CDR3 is TGTGCCAGCAGCGGGGGACTAGCGGGAGTTTTCGGCACCGGGGAGCTGTTTTTT. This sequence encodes CASSGGLAGVFGTGELFF.

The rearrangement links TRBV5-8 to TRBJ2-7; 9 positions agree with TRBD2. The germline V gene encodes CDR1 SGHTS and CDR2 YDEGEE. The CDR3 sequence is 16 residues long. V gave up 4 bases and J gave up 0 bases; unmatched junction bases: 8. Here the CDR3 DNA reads TGTGCCAGCAGCAGAAGGAGCGGGAGGTCCTCCTACGAGCAGTACTTC. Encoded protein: CASSRRSGRSSYEQYF.

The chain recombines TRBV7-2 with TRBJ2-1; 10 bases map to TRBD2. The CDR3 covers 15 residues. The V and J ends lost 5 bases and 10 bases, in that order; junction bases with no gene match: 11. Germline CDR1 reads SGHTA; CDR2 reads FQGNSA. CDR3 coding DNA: TGTGCCAGCAGCCGGTATAGGACTAGCGGATCAGAGCAGTTCTTC. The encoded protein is CASSRYRTSGSEQFF.

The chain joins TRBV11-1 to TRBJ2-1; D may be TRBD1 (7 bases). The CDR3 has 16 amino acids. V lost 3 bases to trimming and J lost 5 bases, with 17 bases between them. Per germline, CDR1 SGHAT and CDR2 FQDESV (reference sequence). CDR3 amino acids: CASSFPRGEDHNEQFF. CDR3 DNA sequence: TGTGCCAGCAGCTTTCCCAGGGGGGAGGATCACAATGAGCAGTTCTTC.

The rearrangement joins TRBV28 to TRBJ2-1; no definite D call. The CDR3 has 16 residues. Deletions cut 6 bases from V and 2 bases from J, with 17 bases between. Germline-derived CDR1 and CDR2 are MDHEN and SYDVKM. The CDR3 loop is CASRIGGQLPYNEQFF. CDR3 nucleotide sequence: TGTGCCAGCAGGATAGGTGGGCAGCTGCCCTACAATGAGCAGTTCTTC.

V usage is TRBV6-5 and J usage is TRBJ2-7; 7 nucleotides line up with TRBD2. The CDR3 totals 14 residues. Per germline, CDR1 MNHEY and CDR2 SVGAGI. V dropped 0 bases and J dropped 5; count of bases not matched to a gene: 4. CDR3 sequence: CASSYSRGLHEQYF. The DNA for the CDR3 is TGTGCCAGCAGTTACTCGCGGGGGTTACACGAGCAGTACTTC.

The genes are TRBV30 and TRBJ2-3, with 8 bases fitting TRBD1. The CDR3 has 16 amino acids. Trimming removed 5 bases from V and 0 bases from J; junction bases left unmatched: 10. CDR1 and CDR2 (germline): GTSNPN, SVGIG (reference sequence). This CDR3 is CAWGNTGGPSTDTQYF. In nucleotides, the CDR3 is TGTGCCTGGGGCAACACAGGGGGGCCTAGCACAGATACGCAGTATTTT.

Here the CDR3 reads CASSPTRTGLHEQYF. In DNA, the CDR3 is TGTGCCAGCTCACCGACCCGGACAGGGCTCCACGAGCAGTACTTC. The chain has TRBV18 and TRBJ2-7, with 8 bases matching TRBD1. Germline lookup yields CDR1 KGHSH and CDR2 LQKENI. Trimming at V came to 3 bases and at J to 5 bases, leaving 9 bases not matched to a gene. The CDR3 totals 15 residues.

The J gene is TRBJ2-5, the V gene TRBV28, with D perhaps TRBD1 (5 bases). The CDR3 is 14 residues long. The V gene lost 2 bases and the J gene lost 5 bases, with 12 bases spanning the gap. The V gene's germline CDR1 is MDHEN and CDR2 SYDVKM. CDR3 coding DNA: TGTGCCAGCAGTTTACCAGGGTTTGTGGAGACCCAGTACTTC. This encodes CASSLPGFVETQYF.

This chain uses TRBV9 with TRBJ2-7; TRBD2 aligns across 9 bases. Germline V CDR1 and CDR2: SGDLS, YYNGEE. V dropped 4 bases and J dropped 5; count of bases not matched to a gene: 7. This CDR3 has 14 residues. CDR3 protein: CASSTGTSFDEQYF. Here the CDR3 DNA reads TGTGCCAGCAGCACCGGGACTAGCTTCGACGAGCAGTACTTC.

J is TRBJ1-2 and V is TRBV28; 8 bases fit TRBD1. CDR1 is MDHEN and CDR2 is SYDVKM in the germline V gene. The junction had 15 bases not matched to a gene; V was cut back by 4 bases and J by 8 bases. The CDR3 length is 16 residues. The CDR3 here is CASSSLGQGPNRGYTF. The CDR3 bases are TGTGCCAGCAGTTCCCTAGGACAGGGCCCCAATAGGGGCTACACCTTC.

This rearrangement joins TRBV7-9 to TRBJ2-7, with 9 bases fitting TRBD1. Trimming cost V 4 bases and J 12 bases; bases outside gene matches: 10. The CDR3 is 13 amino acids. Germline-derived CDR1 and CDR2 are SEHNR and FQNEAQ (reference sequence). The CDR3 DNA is TGTGCCAGCAGCTACCGGACAGGGGAGGATGCGTACTTC. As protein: CASSYRTGEDAYF.

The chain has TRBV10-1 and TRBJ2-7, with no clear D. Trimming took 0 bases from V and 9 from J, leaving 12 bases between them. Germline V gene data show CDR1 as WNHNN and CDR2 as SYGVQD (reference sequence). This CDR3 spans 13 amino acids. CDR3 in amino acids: CASSESTLAVQYF. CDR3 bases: TGCGCCAGCAGTGAGTCGACCCTCGCGGTGCAGTACTTC.

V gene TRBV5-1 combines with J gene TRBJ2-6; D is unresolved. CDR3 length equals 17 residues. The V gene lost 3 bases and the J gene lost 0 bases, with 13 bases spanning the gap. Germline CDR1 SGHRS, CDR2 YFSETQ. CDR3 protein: CASSWRSPHSGANVLTF. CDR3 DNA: TGCGCCAGCAGCTGGAGATCACCCCACTCTGGGGCCAACGTCCTGACTTTC.

The DNA of the CDR3 is TGTGCCAGCAGTTCACATTCTGGGGCCAACGTCCTGACTTTC. Its translation is CASSSHSGANVLTF. The chain uses TRBV27 and TRBJ2-6, with D hard to call. The germline V and J ends were trimmed by 4 bases and 1 base, with 5 bases remaining between them. Germline assignment: CDR1 MNHEY and CDR2 SMNVEV (reference sequence). This CDR3 contains 14 residues.

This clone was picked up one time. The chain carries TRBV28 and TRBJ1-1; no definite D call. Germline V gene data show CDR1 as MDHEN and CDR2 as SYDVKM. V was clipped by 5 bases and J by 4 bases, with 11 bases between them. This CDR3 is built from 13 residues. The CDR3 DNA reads TGTGCCAGCAGTCAGGTGAGGGCCACTGAAGCTTTCTTT. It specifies CASSQVRATEAFF.

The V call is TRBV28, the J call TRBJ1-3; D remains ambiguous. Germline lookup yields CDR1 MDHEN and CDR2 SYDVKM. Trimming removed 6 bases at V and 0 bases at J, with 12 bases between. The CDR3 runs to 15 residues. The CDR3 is CASRLGGVSGNTIYF. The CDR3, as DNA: TGTGCCAGCAGACTGGGCGGTGTCTCTGGAAACACCATATATTTT.

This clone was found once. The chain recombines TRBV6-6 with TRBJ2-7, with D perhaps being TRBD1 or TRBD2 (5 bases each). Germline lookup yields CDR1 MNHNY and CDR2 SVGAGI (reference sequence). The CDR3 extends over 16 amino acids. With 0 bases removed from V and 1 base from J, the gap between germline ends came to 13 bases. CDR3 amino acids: CASSYSPGRVSYEQYF. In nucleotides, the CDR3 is TGTGCCAGCAGTTACTCCCCAGGGCGGGTATCCTACGAGCAGTACTTC.

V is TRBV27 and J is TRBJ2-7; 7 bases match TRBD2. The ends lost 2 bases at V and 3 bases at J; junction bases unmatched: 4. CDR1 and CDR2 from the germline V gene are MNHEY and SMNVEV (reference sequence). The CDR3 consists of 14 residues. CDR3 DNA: TGTGCCAGCAGTTTAGGCGGGAGAAACTACGAGCAGTACTTC. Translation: CASSLGGRNYEQYF.

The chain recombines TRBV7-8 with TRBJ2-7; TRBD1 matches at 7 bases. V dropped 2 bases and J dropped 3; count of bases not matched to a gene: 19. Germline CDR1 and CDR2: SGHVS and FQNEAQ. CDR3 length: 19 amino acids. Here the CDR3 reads CASSLTGAGVPIGYYEQYF. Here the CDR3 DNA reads TGTGCCAGCAGCTTAACAGGGGCGGGCGTGCCCATCGGTTACTACGAGCAGTACTTC.

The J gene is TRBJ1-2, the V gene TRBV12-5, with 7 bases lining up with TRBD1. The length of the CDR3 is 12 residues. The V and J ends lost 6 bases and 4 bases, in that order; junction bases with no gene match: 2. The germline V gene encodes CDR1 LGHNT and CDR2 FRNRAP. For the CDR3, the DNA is TGTGCTAGTGGCGACAGGGTCTATGGCTACACCTTC. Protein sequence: CASGDRVYGYTF.

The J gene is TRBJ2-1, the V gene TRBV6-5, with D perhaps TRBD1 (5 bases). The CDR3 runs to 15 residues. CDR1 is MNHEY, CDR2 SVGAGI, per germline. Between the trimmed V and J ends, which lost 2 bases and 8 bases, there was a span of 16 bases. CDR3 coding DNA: TGTGCCAGCAGTTACCGACCTAGGGGATTATATGAGCAGTTCTTC. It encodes CASSYRPRGLYEQFF.

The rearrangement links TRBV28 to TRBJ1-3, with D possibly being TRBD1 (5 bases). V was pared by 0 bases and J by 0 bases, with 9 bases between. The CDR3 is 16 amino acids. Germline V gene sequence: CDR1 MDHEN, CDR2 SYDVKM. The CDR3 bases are TGTGCCAGCAGTTTATGGGGACTGACCTCTGGAAACACCATATATTTT. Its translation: CASSLWGLTSGNTIYF.